The next 20 T cell receptor beta chains were all read from a single sample in a study of CD8 T cell repertoires and HIV-1 epitope variants. Data came from immunoSEQ multiplex PCR; TCRdb stores just in-frame clones and leaves some out. Of tens of thousands of clones detected, more than 65% appear once; the ten largest clones hold about a quarter. Input material: uncultured baseline CD8+ T cells from peripheral blood mononuclear cells (PBMCs). These receptor sequences come from a male donor with HIV.

This clone occurred a few times. The chain carries TRBV2 and TRBJ2-2; 10 positions match TRBD2. The CDR3 is made up of 15 amino acids. CDR1 and CDR2 (germline): SNHLY, FYNNEI. V shed 4 bases and J 2 bases; nucleotides not matched to a gene: 1. The CDR3 region is CASSGTSGNTGELFF. The CDR3 region has the DNA TGTGCCAGCAGTGGGACTAGCGGCAACACCGGGGAGCTGTTTTTT.

This chain links TRBV2 with TRBJ2-3, with TRBD1 identical over 7 bases. The CDR3 is 15 amino acids. V was pared by 6 bases and J by 4 bases, with 10 bases of the junction left unmatched. The germline V gene has CDR1 SNHLY and CDR2 FYNNEI. Here the CDR3 reads CASRNSRGPADTQYF. CDR3 bases: TGTGCCAGCAGGAACTCTAGGGGGCCCGCAGATACGCAGTATTTT.

The rearrangement uses TRBV5-5 and TRBJ1-1; possibly TRBD1 for D (6 bases). Germline CDR1 SGHKS, CDR2 YYEKEE (reference sequence). The CDR3 runs 12 residues. With 2 bases removed from V and 10 bases from J, the gap between germline ends came to 12 bases. The CDR3 protein is CASSLREGGAFF. The CDR3 coding sequence is TGTGCCAGCAGCTTACGGGAAGGGGGAGCTTTCTTT.

The chain has TRBV28 and TRBJ2-7; tentative D call: TRBD2 (5 bases). V was cut by 8 bases and J by 0 bases, with 14 bases left in between. CDR1 and CDR2 from the germline V gene are MDHEN and SYDVKM. The CDR3 sequence is 14 residues long. The CDR3 reads CASQQPGSSYEQYF. DNA of the CDR3: TGTGCCAGCCAACAACCGGGGAGCTCCTACGAGCAGTACTTC.

The genes are TRBV30 and TRBJ1-2; D gene uncertain. Germline lookup yields CDR1 GTSNPN and CDR2 SVGIG (reference sequence). The CDR3 loop spans 11 amino acids. The V end was cut by 1 base, the J end by 5 bases, with 5 bases between. The CDR3 DNA is TGTGCCTGGAGTGCTCAGTATGGCTACACCTTC. It codes for CAWSAQYGYTF.

This clone was counted only a few times. J is TRBJ2-1 and V is TRBV4-3; D is unclear. The germline gives CDR1 LGHNA, CDR2 YSLEER. Deletions cut 4 bases from V and 5 bases from J, with 12 bases between. The CDR3 is 14 amino acids. The CDR3 region has the DNA TGCGCCAGCAGCCCCGGGCCGACCAACAATGAGCAGTTCTTC. Translation: CASSPGPTNNEQFF.

This chain joins TRBV29-1 and TRBJ2-1; tentatively, D is TRBD2 (6 bases). The CDR3 runs to 14 residues. CDR1 and CDR2 from the germline V gene are SQVTM and ANQGSEA. Between the trimmed V and J ends, which lost 5 bases and 8 bases, there was a span of 19 bases. The CDR3 sequence: CSVRSRGGLYEQFF. CDR3 DNA sequence: TGCAGCGTTCGGAGCCGAGGAGGGCTCTATGAGCAGTTCTTC.

J is TRBJ1-2 and V is TRBV4-3; tentatively, D is TRBD1 (5 bases). The germline gives CDR1 LGHNA, CDR2 YSLEER. This CDR3 region has 15 residues. The germline V and J ends were trimmed by 0 bases and 6 bases, with 14 bases remaining between them. The chain's CDR3 is CASSQEVGDLNGYTF. CDR3 coding DNA: TGCGCCAGCAGCCAAGAGGTAGGGGACCTTAATGGCTACACCTTC.

The J gene is TRBJ1-6, the V gene TRBV2; 7 nucleotides agree with TRBD1. Germline V gene lookup returns CDR1 SNHLY and CDR2 FYNNEI. J was trimmed by 5 bases and V by 6 bases; bases with no gene match: 10. The CDR3 is 16 amino acids. CDR3 region: CASRHRGWGDNSPLHF. DNA for the CDR3: TGTGCCAGCAGACACAGGGGCTGGGGAGATAATTCACCCCTCCACTTT.

This clone showed up just a few times. The V gene is TRBV19, the J gene TRBJ1-5; 7 bases line up with TRBD1. Germline CDR1 and CDR2: LNHDA and SQIVND (reference sequence). The V and J ends lost 7 bases and 5 bases, in that order; junction bases with no gene match: 8. This CDR3 spans 14 amino acids. This chain's CDR3 is CASMDRSQYQPQHF. The DNA of the CDR3 is TGTGCCAGTATGGACAGGTCCCAATATCAGCCCCAGCATTTT.

This clone was recorded at least ten times. The rearrangement uses TRBV7-8 and TRBJ2-7; D unclear. The ends were cut back, 2 bases at V and 5 bases at J, with 10 bases in the middle. The CDR3 totals 13 residues. CDR1 is SGHVS, CDR2 FQNEAQ, per germline. The chain's CDR3 is CASSLTAYNEQYF. DNA for the CDR3: TGTGCCAGCAGCTTAACGGCTTACAACGAGCAGTACTTC.

The rearrangement joins TRBV19 to TRBJ1-3, with a tentative D call TRBD1 (5 bases). Per the germline V gene, CDR1 is LNHDA and CDR2 is SQIVND (reference sequence). The CDR3 sequence is 15 residues long. Trimming left V 7 bases short and J 0 bases short, with 13 bases between. CDR3 amino acids: CASTGPRVSGNTIYF. The CDR3 DNA is TGTGCCAGTACCGGCCCCAGGGTCTCTGGAAACACCATATATTTT.

The V and J genes are TRBV5-1 and TRBJ2-1, with 9 nucleotides matching TRBD2. CDR3 length: 14 residues. Germline V gives CDR1 SGHRS, CDR2 YFSETQ. V lost 4 bases, J lost 15 bases, and 14 bases stayed unmatched. The CDR3 DNA reads as TGCGCCAGCAGCGCTCAGACTAGCGGTAAGGCTTGGTTCTTC. It encodes CASSAQTSGKAWFF. Full variable domain (missing parts from reference TRBV5-1 and TRBJ2-1): KAGVTQTPRYLIKTRGQQVTLSCSPISGHRSVSWYQQTPGQGLQFLFEYFSETQRNKGNFPGRFSGRQFSNSRSEMNVSTLELGDSALYLCASSAQTSGKAWFFGPGTRLTVL.

This clone was counted once. The chain combines TRBV19 with TRBJ2-5, with 8 nucleotides matching TRBD2. Looked up from germline, CDR1 is LNHDA and CDR2 is SQIVND (reference sequence). The CDR3 has 18 residues. V shed 3 bases, J shed 1 base, and the junction held 13 bases outside the gene matches. The CDR3 region is CASSIKGGFTSGQETQYF. In DNA, the CDR3 is TGTGCCAGTAGTATTAAGGGGGGGTTCACTAGCGGCCAAGAGACCCAGTACTTC. Drawing the rest from reference TRBV19 and TRBJ2-5, the complete variable domain is DGGITQSPKYLFRKEGQNVTLSCEQNLNHDAMYWYRQDPGQGLRLIYYSQIVNDFQKGDIAEGYSVSREKKESFPLTVTSAQKNPTAFYLCASSIKGGFTSGQETQYFGPGTRLLVL.

The V and J genes are TRBV9 and TRBJ1-2; a possible D gene is TRBD1 (6 bases). V lost 3 bases to trimming and J lost 4 bases, with 19 bases between them. The CDR3 is 16 residues long. Germline CDR1 reads SGDLS; CDR2 reads YYNGEE. CDR3 protein: CASSAWTAGDPYGYTF. CDR3 DNA: TGTGCCAGCAGCGCCTGGACAGCGGGGGACCCCTATGGCTACACCTTC.

This sequence joins TRBV19 and TRBJ2-1; D might be TRBD1 (6 bases). The CDR3 runs 14 residues. Germline loops: CDR1 LNHDA, CDR2 SQIVND (reference sequence). Trimming took off 3 bases at V and 6 bases at J, with 12 bases between the two ends. The CDR3 protein is CASSMSGVGNEQFF. Written as DNA, the CDR3 is TGTGCCAGTAGTATGTCAGGGGTTGGCAATGAGCAGTTCTTC.

The genes are TRBV6-5 and TRBJ1-2, with a possible D match to TRBD1 (6 bases). Between the trimmed V and J ends, which lost 9 bases and 8 bases, there was a span of 22 bases. CDR1 MNHEY and CDR2 SVGAGI come from the germline V gene. This CDR3 contains 14 residues. The CDR3 sequence is CASGPKGGPRGYTF. CDR3 sequence (DNA): TGTGCCAGTGGGCCAAAGGGGGGCCCGAGAGGCTACACCTTC.

This chain uses TRBV28 with TRBJ2-5; D is uncertain. The germline V gene has CDR1 MDHEN and CDR2 SYDVKM. The CDR3 contains 12 residues. The V gene lost 1 base and the J gene lost 0 bases, with 0 bases spanning the gap. The DNA of the CDR3 is TGTGCCAGCAGTTTATACCAAGAGACCCAGTACTTC. It translates to CASSLYQETQYF.

The chain recombines TRBV7-9 with TRBJ1-5; D is possibly TRBD1 (5 bases). Germline V gives CDR1 SEHNR, CDR2 FQNEAQ (reference sequence). Between the trimmed V and J ends, which lost 5 bases and 1 base, there was a span of 15 bases. The CDR3 has 16 residues. In DNA form, the CDR3 reads TGTGCCAGCAGCGCCCTGGGCGGGACCAGCAATCAGCCCCAGCATTTT. Protein sequence: CASSALGGTSNQPQHF.

The rearrangement links TRBV7-9 to TRBJ2-7; D may be TRBD1 (6 bases). V lost 2 bases, J lost 2 bases, and 22 bases lay in between. Germline V gives CDR1 SEHNR, CDR2 FQNEAQ (reference sequence). The CDR3 runs 18 residues. CDR3 sequence: CASSLNSGGLLSPYEQYF. DNA of the CDR3: TGTGCCAGCAGCTTAAATTCTGGGGGCCTACTAAGCCCCTACGAGCAGTACTTC.